These T cell receptor beta chains were read from a single sample in a study of Tregs in tolerant kidney transplant recipients. Clones were read by immunoSEQ multiplex PCR, and TCRdb kept only the in-frame ones, dropping some. The repertoire holds approximately 90,000 clones, with 80% to 95% as singletons. The source material was CD4+ T cells from blood (PBMCs), sampled 12 months after the transplant. These receptors were collected from a human patient who received a combined kidney and bone marrow transplant. Some T cells may possibly be graft donor cells. Both conserved end residues are part of each CDR3. Fields, in order: clone size, V gene, D gene, J gene, CDR3 protein, CDR3 DNA. A D gene is named only where the DNA matches it firmly. Clone size is shown for a subset of rows, as once, few, many or a class of expanded clone.

-,TRBV5-1,-,TRBJ1-2,CASSYTGPPNYGYTF,TGCGCCAGCAGCTATACAGGGCCTCCTAACTATGGCTACACCTTC
-,TRBV7-6,TRBD1,TRBJ1-3,CASSDPGQISGNTIYF,TGTGCCAGCAGCGACCCGGGACAGATCTCTGGAAACACCATATATTTT
-,TRBV10-3,-,TRBJ1-5,CAISESLKGGQPQHF,TGTGCCATCAGTGAGTCGTTGAAGGGAGGGCAGCCCCAGCATTTT
once,TRBV15,TRBD2,TRBJ2-1,CATSRDLAGGPLYNEQFF,TGTGCCACCAGCAGAGATCTAGCGGGGGGGCCTCTTTACAATGAGCAGTTCTTC
-,TRBV6-4,TRBD1,TRBJ2-2,CASSDGTGHFGELFF,TGTGCCAGCAGTGACGGGACAGGGCATTTCGGGGAGCTGTTTTTT
-,TRBV7-3,-,TRBJ1-4,CASSNYTWGTGTLREKLFF,TGTGCCAGCAGCAATTATACCTGGGGGACCGGGACTTTGAGGGAAAAACTGTTTTTT
-,TRBV5-1,TRBD1,TRBJ2-2,CASSSRDRGRPGELFF,TGCGCCAGCAGCAGCAGGGACAGGGGGCGCCCCGGGGAGCTGTTTTTT
once,TRBV30,-,TRBJ1-5,CAWSVGSGGQPQHF,TGTGCCTGGAGCGTCGGAAGTGGGGGGCAGCCCCAGCATTTT
once,TRBV7-2,TRBD2,TRBJ2-1,CASSSKRETQFF,TGTGCCAGCAGCTCAAAGCGGGAGACCCAGTTCTTC
-,TRBV2,TRBD1,TRBJ1-2,CASQTGANYGYTF,TGTGCCAGCCAGACAGGGGCCAATTATGGCTACACCTTC
-,TRBV14,TRBD1,TRBJ2-5,CASSPLGQTQETQYF,TGTGCCAGCAGCCCGCTGGGACAGACTCAAGAGACCCAGTACTTC
-,TRBV9,TRBD1,TRBJ1-1,CASSVRGTGYGDTEAFF,TGTGCCAGCAGCGTGCGGGGGACAGGGTACGGGGACACTGAAGCTTTCTTT
-,TRBV15,TRBD1,TRBJ1-2,CATSRQGANYGYTF,TGTGCCACCAGCAGACAGGGGGCAAACTATGGCTACACCTTC